This record concerns one T cell receptor beta chain sequence. Its antigen is not yet known. Base qualities are not at hand, and no much larger clone is one base apart. This sample stems from a study of cytomegalovirus exposure and HLA in healthy donors (dated by TCRdb to 2017 to 2019). Background on the whole study: An earlier analysis of roughly 610 of the donors reported approximately 280 Gb of sequence data and roughly 120 million unique TCR beta sequences obtained from approximately 180 million T cells. In the later analysis, no new phenotypic data were used to find candidate immune exposures; instead, reliance was placed on TCR beta sequences and their occurrence across donors. A later analysis re-analyzed previously published TCR beta repertoires from 660 or so donors and added high-resolution HLA genotyping to study TCR occurrence patterns. The number of typed donors differed by locus: about 629-630 for A, B, C, DRB1 and DQB1; roughly 510 for DQA1; over 600 for DPA1; and around 470 for DPB1. Of the 300 to 500 genotyped donors, 80% to 90% were placed in the genetic ancestry cluster associated with self-reported Caucasian donors. HLA typing covered class I and class II loci at four-digit resolution. The study was designed to test whether signatures of past pathogen exposure could be identified by cataloging public T cell receptors. Every discovery cohort repertoire had been produced on one sequencing platform. About five DR-DQ haplotypes were treated as single units for association and clustering because of strong linkage in the cohort. A later genetic analysis used genome-wide SNP genotypes for about three fifths of the 666 donors, treating that subset as a discovery cohort. On average, around 200,000 unique TCR beta nucleotide sequences were sequenced per donor among a few hundred genotyped donors of the cohort, with 15% to 20% of those sequences being non-productive. In an earlier analysis of over 550 of the donors, high-throughput TCR beta sequencing was used to judge whether each TCR beta V gene segment behaved as functional or pseudogenic. About 300 gigabases of sequencing data and around 80 million unique TCR sequences made up an early release that covered 500 to 700 HLA-typed donors. Alongside the repertoire data, information on donor age, sex, ethnicity and CMV serostatus was compiled. The study combined high-throughput TCR immunosequencing, statistical association of individual TCRs with disease status, and machine learning to predict cytomegalovirus infection status. Besides the first cohort of some 670 subjects, a separate validation cohort made up of roughly 130 different subjects was used. The study profiled the T cell repertoires of 500 to 800 subjects by immunosequencing and related them to cytomegalovirus serostatus. Summary of the overall study and its limitations: In a later analysis, the rate of TCR association differed among HLA loci, with DRB1 alleles having the most associated TCRs and HLA-C alleles having the fewest. The authors suggested that the approach could potentially be generalized to other disease states and immunological phenotypes. At a false discovery rate of 0.05, a later analysis linked under 20,000 TCR beta sequences to specific HLA alleles. Most TCR sequences were seen in very few donors, while some public TCRs were found in many individuals. A group of highly shared sequence variants was considered likely to be a technical artifact of the sequencing pipeline. Because HLA typing was unavailable for some donors at each locus, only the typed subset was used in association tests. Strong co-occurrence of HLA alleles, especially DR and DQ, made assigning TCR associations to individual alleles difficult. In an earlier analysis of around 600 of the donors, most TCR beta V segments were observed in productive rearrangements about 90% or about 30% of the time, broadly matching IMGT annotations. V-gene and J-gene trimming of TCR beta chains was associated with a missense DCLRE1C variant in a later genetic analysis, and the association was replicated in an independent cohort. Some IMGT-functional V segments, including TRBV6-2 and TRBV6-3, could not be told apart with the 87-base-pair reads, so those segments were excluded. For the cohort, immune exposure information was limited to CMV serostatus. The study listed 164 TCR beta chains as associated with cytomegalovirus. A later analysis reported that several top co-occurrence clusters appeared linked to parvovirus B19, influenza, CMV and Epstein-Barr virus. Three of the identified cytomegalovirus-associated TCR beta chains were confirmed in vitro to be specific for cytomegalovirus antigens. A further reported finding was that TCR beta sequences accurately predicted the HLA-A and HLA-B alleles for most subjects in the first cohort. A later analysis found that most CMV-associated TCR beta chains appeared HLA-restricted, with HLA associations seemingly driven largely by CMV exposure. A later analysis found that HLA-associated TCR beta chains were more clonally expanded and had lower generation probabilities than equally common non-associated chains. Correlated functional status among segregating V segments might be attributable to linkage disequilibrium, but an unknown experimental factor could not be ruled out. In both the original and validation cohorts, the classifier was reported to diagnose cytomegalovirus status with high specificity and sensitivity. Presence/absence analyses assumed roughly uniform sequencing depth across donors, an assumption that may not hold. The earlier analysis of some 560 of the donors excluded 15 to 20 rarely observed V segments, including chromosome 9 orphons, because counts were too low. In a later genetic analysis, fewer N-insertions in productive TCRs were reported among donors in an Asian-associated ancestry cluster than the approximately 710-donor mean. In this cohort, only TCR beta chains were sequenced, and detectable features were limited by the absence of alpha or paired-chain data.

The cysteine opens and the phenylalanine closes a CDR3 of 13 amino acids. The DNA shown is the 39-base CDR3, in frame from base 1. Trimmed from V: 8 bases; trimmed from J: 3 bases; junction bases lacking a gene match: 3. Sequences LNHDA (CDR1) and SQIVND (CDR2) are obtained from the germline V gene (reference sequence). The library came from the immunoSEQ multiplex PCR assay. For the multiplex PCR, a mixture combining 60 forward primers for TCR Vbeta segments and 13 reverse primers for TCR Jbeta segments was used. The CDR3 region of rearranged TCR beta genes was amplified from genomic DNA by a multiplex PCR assay. On the Illumina HiSeq System, the amplified TCR beta libraries were sequenced as 87-base-pair reads. As for the original processing: A later analysis counted 65 million to 90 million unique TCR beta chains across the 650 to 700 repertoires, and some 11 million of these chains were shared by at least two donors. Raw reads were error-corrected and collapsed into unique sequences by a nearest-neighbor algorithm in which closely related sequences were merged to remove PCR and sequencing errors. CDR3 sequences were aligned to IMGT reference sequences to assign V, D and J gene segments. For a sequence to be retained, a match of at least six nucleotides to both a V gene segment and a J gene segment was required. A rearrangement was called productive if the CDR3 had no stop codons and remained in frame with V and J, and every other rearrangement was called non-productive. Following IMGT convention, CDR3 was defined as the stretch from the second conserved V-encoded cysteine up to the conserved J-encoded phenylalanine. The earlier analysis of fewer than 700 of the donors excluded sequences that lacked an unambiguous match to a single V gene segment. In an earlier analysis of more than 500 of the donors, a V segment was called functional when productive rearrangements were above 56.7%, and segregating when the standard deviation between donors exceeded 5%. To diagnose cytomegalovirus status from the catalog of TCR beta chain sequences, a statistical classification framework was built. A later analysis assigned V and J genes by comparing TCR nucleotide sequences with IMGT/GENE-DB human TR gene sequences. Using the TCRdist pipeline, a later analysis assigned CDR3 sequences along with most-parsimonious VDJ recombination scenarios. A later analysis defined each TCR beta chain by its CDR3 amino acid sequence plus V-gene family, and excluded reads lacking a unique V-gene family. To address suspected cross-contamination and a sequencing artifact, a later analysis removed a few hundred highly shared, low-generation-probability nucleotide sequences. A later analysis calculated a clonal expansion index for each public chain from normalized within-repertoire ranks of inferred template counts. In a later analysis, generation probabilities were computed using a VDJ recombination model fitted to out-of-frame rearrangements, and the results were checked against IGoR. In a later analysis, hypergeometric tests were used to score TCR-TCR, TCR-HLA and TCR-CMV co-occurrence, with a repertoire-size bias correction applied to TCR pairs. To estimate false discovery rates, a later analysis permuted the HLA or CMV assignments 20 times. In a later analysis, co-occurring TCRs were grouped using DBSCAN, and TCRdist sequence similarity was added for clustering within HLA-allele-positive subsets. Repertoires with fewer than 30,000 or more than 120,000 public chains, plus five repertoires with anomalous nucleotide sharing, were excluded from co-occurrence clustering. As stored in TCRdb, this immuneACCESS dataset retains in-frame rearrangements with V and J assigned. A fraction of the clones does not appear; measured against another copy, unresolved V genes explain less than half of the discrepancy, and the remainder lacks a known reason. That table gives V, J and clone size, and the DNA gave D and trimming. For this sample the table gives about 150,000 clones, of which 60% to 75% were detected only once. In total, the top ten clones hold over 2.5% of the sample.

The cohort was made up of under 800 healthy bone marrow donors. At the time of sampling, all cohort members were nominally healthy, though unrecorded immune exposures were likely present. The donor was CMV seronegative and was included in the group of about 400 seronegative cohort members. Each donor provided a peripheral blood sample, and peripheral blood mononuclear cells were used for TCR beta sequencing. The Qiagen DNeasy Blood Extraction Kit was used to extract genomic DNA from the blood cell samples. The rearrangement combines TRBV19 with TRBJ1-1; 10 central bases correspond to TRBD1. The sequence derives from a man younger than 35 in good health and CMV-seronegative. The sequencing input was PBMCs. The DNA is as follows: TGTGCCAGTTGGGACAGGGGCTACACTGAAGCTTTCTTT. Translated, this is CASWDRGYTEAFF. The entire variable domain, with the stretches around the CDR3 drawn from the reference TRBV19 and TRBJ1-1 proteins, is DGGITQSPKYLFRKEGQNVTLSCEQNLNHDAMYWYRQDPGQGLRLIYYSQIVNDFQKGDIAEGYSVSREKKESFPLTVTSAQKNPTAFYLCASWDRGYTEAFFGQGTRLTVV.